These T cell receptor beta chains were read from a single sample in a study of T cells expressing NK-cell markers. TCRdb reanalyzed the 5' RACE reads and collapses them to one entry per CDR3 protein, without DNA. Its listing shows roughly 300,000 distinct CDR3 sequences. What was sequenced was blood T cells: a sorted CD56 or NKG2C T cell subset, CD4+ or CD8+ T cells, or bulk PBMC T cells (not recorded which). The receptors come from a woman aged 18 to 75 in good health. Both conserved end residues are part of each CDR3.

>TRBJ2-7|TRBV28
CASSSVEWEQYF
>TRBJ2-5|TRBV18
CASSPGMEETQYF
>TRBJ2-5|TRBV7-2
CASSSLGEGEFRETQYF
>TRBJ2-5|TRBV7-2
CASRPGSRGVETQYF
>TRBJ2-3|TRBV18
CASSPPGLAEPRDTQYF
>TRBJ2-2|TRBV28
CASTYLGGELFF
>TRBJ2-7|TRBV6-1
CASSPGQGFTEQYF
>TRBJ2-3|TRBV20-1
CSASRGGTDTQYF
>TRBJ2-5|TRBV29-1
CSGLSVSVETQYF
>TRBJ2-3|TRBV7-2
CASSLTLTGADTQYF
>TRBJ1-2|TRBV6-5
CASSYGGPGGYTF
>TRBJ2-5|TRBV28
CASSRLAGGAETQYF
>TRBJ2-5|TRBV9
CASSTHPAGGDETQYF
>TRBJ2-2|TRBV7-2
CASHPLGGLTGELFF
>TRBJ2-7|TRBV4-2
CASSQDQASGSREQYF
>TRBJ1-5|TRBV7-2
CASSLESGTVFRPQHF
>TRBJ2-2|TRBV10-3
CATTIADTGELFF
>TRBJ2-1|TRBV20-1
CSARDPNSYNEQFF
>TRBJ2-4|TRBV20-1
CSASSVTRENIQYF
>TRBJ2-1|TRBV10-3
CAISSSGGGDEQFF
>TRBJ2-5|TRBV10-3
CAIALDGETQYF
>TRBJ2-3|TRBV20-1
CSASREARTQYF
>TRBJ2-4|TRBV3-1
CASTDLRQTNIQYF
>TRBJ2-2|TRBV6-1
CASTLAGGRTGELFF
>TRBJ2-1|TRBV27
CASIRSGAYNEQFF